The 11 T cell receptor beta chains in this list originate from one sample, sequenced in a study of cytomegalovirus exposure and HLA in healthy donors. PCR involved 60 Vbeta and 13 Jbeta primers. Only in-frame clones appear in the TCRdb table, and some are missing; sequencing was by immunoSEQ multiplex PCR. The sample consists of some 150,000 clones, 80% of them appearing once. Sequenced: PBMCs. These receptors all stem from a man aged 25 to 45 in good health and CMV-seropositive.

The gene calls are TRBV5-1 and TRBJ2-5, with 7 bases matching TRBD2. V trimming: 6 bases; J trimming: 3 bases; junction bases outside the gene matches: 11. Germline assignment: CDR1 SGHRS and CDR2 YFSETQ. The CDR3 runs to 15 residues. The CDR3 is CASKGPGGPEETQYF. The DNA of the CDR3 is TGCGCCAGCAAGGGCCCGGGAGGACCTGAAGAGACCCAGTACTTC. The complete variable domain, with remaining parts taken from reference TRBV5-1 and TRBJ2-5, reads KAGVTQTPRYLIKTRGQQVTLSCSPISGHRSVSWYQQTPGQGLQFLFEYFSETQRNKGNFPGRFSGRQFSNSRSEMNVSTLELGDSALYLCASKGPGGPEETQYFGPGTRLLVL.

This clone was observed a handful of times. The chain is built from TRBV19 and TRBJ1-1; TRBD1 agrees at 10 bases. The germline gives CDR1 LNHDA, CDR2 SQIVND (reference sequence). Germline trimming cut 3 bases from V and 5 bases from J; bases unmatched to any gene: 3. This CDR3 has 14 amino acids. CDR3 nucleotides: TGTGCCAGTAGTATGACAGGGGGCTGGACTGAAGCTTTCTTT. This sequence encodes CASSMTGGWTEAFF. Filled out from reference TRBV19 and TRBJ1-1, the complete variable domain reads DGGITQSPKYLFRKEGQNVTLSCEQNLNHDAMYWYRQDPGQGLRLIYYSQIVNDFQKGDIAEGYSVSREKKESFPLTVTSAQKNPTAFYLCASSMTGGWTEAFFGQGTRLTVV.

The chain links TRBV9 to TRBJ2-6; D gene uncertain. V was trimmed by 4 bases and J by 5 bases, leaving 10 bases between them. This CDR3 region has 14 residues. Germline V CDR1 and CDR2: SGDLS, YYNGEE. The CDR3, as DNA: TGTGCCAGCAGCCCTGAGGTCAGGGCCAACGTCCTGACTTTC. Translation gives CASSPEVRANVLTF.

The chain has TRBV11-2 and TRBJ2-1, with 8 positions matching TRBD2. Germline values: CDR1 SGHAT, CDR2 FQNNGV. Germline trimming cut 5 bases from V and 7 bases from J; bases unmatched to any gene: 19. The CDR3 contains 18 residues. In nucleotides, the CDR3 is TGTGCCAGCAGCGGTTTGGCCCGGGGGGGAGACAGACATAATGAGCAGTTCTTC. Its protein is CASSGLARGGDRHNEQFF.

The chain employs TRBV4-2 and TRBJ2-5; 10 nucleotides line up with TRBD2. The J call is doubtful: the DNA matches TRBJ2-7 better. The CDR3 contains 16 residues. The germline CDR1 and CDR2 sequences are LGHNA and YNFKEQ. In nucleotides, the CDR3 is TGTGCCAGCAGCCCCCTAGCGGGAGAGCCGTTCTACGAGCAGTACTTC. Residues: CASSPLAGEPFYEQYF.

This clone has just one count. The chain is built from TRBV5-1 and TRBJ1-3; D gene uncertain. Looked up from germline, CDR1 is SGHRS and CDR2 is YFSETQ. V lost 0 bases and J lost 0, with 7 bases in between. The CDR3 has 15 amino acids. CDR3 in DNA: TGCGCCAGCAGCTTGGGGCCCAGCTCTGGAAACACCATATATTTT. It specifies CASSLGPSSGNTIYF.

On this clone itself: The sample carries other DNA sequences with the same CDR3. The V and J genes are TRBV9 and TRBJ2-1; 7 nucleotides agree with TRBD2. CDR3 length: 15 amino acids. V trimming: 2 bases; J trimming: 0 bases; junction bases outside the gene matches: 2. Germline CDR1 SGDLS, CDR2 YYNGEE. The CDR3 reads CASSVGGGSYNEQFF. DNA for the CDR3: TGTGCCAGCAGCGTGGGCGGGGGCTCCTACAATGAGCAGTTCTTC.

This chain joins TRBV19 and TRBJ2-7; D ambiguous. From germline, CDR1 is LNHDA and CDR2 SQIVND (reference sequence). The CDR3 runs to 13 residues. V lost 5 bases, J lost 4 bases, and 12 bases lay in between. Here the CDR3 DNA reads TGTGCCAGTAGTCGGCAGGCAAATTACGAGCAGTACTTC. It yields the protein CASSRQANYEQYF.

This chain connects TRBV5-1 to TRBJ2-5; possibly TRBD2 for D (6 bases). This CDR3 is 13 amino acids long. V was trimmed by 7 bases and J by 2 bases, leaving 12 bases between them. Germline V gene data show CDR1 as SGHRS and CDR2 as YFSETQ. The CDR3 reads CASVLSGQETQYF. The CDR3 DNA follows: TGCGCCAGCGTCCTTAGCGGTCAAGAGACCCAGTACTTC.

This clone was seen a single time. The chain combines TRBV7-9 with TRBJ1-1; TRBD1 might be the D (6 bases). V was shortened by 1 base and J by 11 bases, with 14 bases between the two germline ends. This CDR3 is built from 13 residues. Germline loops: CDR1 SEHNR, CDR2 FQNEAQ (reference sequence). In DNA, the CDR3 is TGTGCCAGCAGCTTAGTAGGGACACCGTGGGCTTTCTTT. It specifies CASSLVGTPWAFF.

This chain uses TRBV5-4 with TRBJ2-5; the match to TRBD1 covers 10 bases. CDR1 and CDR2 (germline): SGHNT, YYREEE (reference sequence). J was trimmed by 1 base and V by 2 bases; bases with no gene match: 5. The CDR3 runs 16 residues. The chain's CDR3 is CASSFRDRGIQETQYF. In DNA, the CDR3 is TGTGCCAGCAGCTTCCGGGACAGGGGTATCCAAGAGACCCAGTACTTC.